This section outlines one T cell receptor (beta chain) sequence together with its context. Its antigen is undetermined. These data originate in a study of OX40 agonist ivuxolimab in advanced cancers. Study outcomes and limitations: Several nonresponders also turned out to have low normalized T-cell clonal expansion.

Trimming cost V 0 bases and J 6 bases, with 9 bases left between them. Germline CDR1 and CDR2: LNHNV and YYDKDF (reference sequence). The CDR3 extends over 13 amino acids. Patients were ineligible given autoimmune disease history or systemic immunosuppression. This table comes from immunoSEQ multiplex PCR, and its TCRdb copy is limited to in-frame clones, with some not included. The sample includes about 59,000 clones, about four fifths seen only once; the top ten take about 27%. The TCR was taken from an adult with an advanced solid tumor such as melanoma, head and neck, liver or kidney cancer. The chain is built from TRBV15 and TRBJ2-7; no clear D gene. The sample consisted of CD4+ or CD8+ T cells sorted from blood, taken in a trial of the OX40 agonist ivuxolimab. For the CDR3, the DNA is TGTGCCACCAGCAGAGATGAGGTGAGCGAGCAGTACTTC. Translating it yields CATSRDEVSEQYF.